Listed here are 21 T cell receptor beta chains from one sample, sequenced in a study of graft-versus-host responses after intestinal transplantation. Investigators plated some 200,000 CFSE-labeled responder cells together with some 200,000 irradiated stimulator cells labeled with violet dye. Measured with immunoSEQ multiplex PCR; TCRdb has only the in-frame clones, and not every one. The table has under 9,000 clones, roughly a third seen once. The specimen comprised alloreactive CD8+ T cells from a mixed lymphocyte reaction culture, sampled before transplantation. Subset denoted: CFSE-low proliferating T cells sorted from roughly six-day pre-transplant mixed lymphocyte reaction (GvH or HvG direction). These receptors all stem from a human patient who was an organ donor for intestinal transplantation.

The CDR3 coding sequence is TGTGCCAGCAGCTTAGCACTGTCCACAAGTGGGACATTCTTTGCTGGCTATGGCTACACCTTC. Translating it yields CASSLALSTSGTFFAGYGYTF. V and J are TRBV7-8 and TRBJ1-2; a weak D match, TRBD1 (6 bases). This CDR3 has 21 residues. CDR1 and CDR2 from the germline V gene are SGHVS and FQNEAQ. Trimming shortened V by 0 bases and J by 4 bases, and 30 bases separated the two germline ends.

This clone showed up just a few times. The rearrangement joins TRBV7-3 to TRBJ1-6, with D possibly being TRBD1 (5 bases). This CDR3 has 15 amino acids. The V gene's germline CDR1 is SGHTA and CDR2 FQGTGA. V gave up 0 bases and J gave up 6 bases, with 9 bases separating them. In nucleotides, the CDR3 is TGTGCCAGCAGCTTAACAGGGGTTCCTAATTCACCCCTCCACTTT. This translates into CASSLTGVPNSPLHF. The whole variable domain, filled in from reference TRBV7-3 and TRBJ1-6, reads GAGVSQTPSNKVTEKGKYVELRCDPISGHTALYWYRQSLGQGPEFLIYFQGTGAADDSGLPNDRFFAVRPEGSVSTLKIQRTERGDSAVYLCASSLTGVPNSPLHFGNGTRLTVT.

This clone was seen a handful of times. Mismatch with germline at one junction end may stem from a read error. The same CDR3 arises from other DNA sequences in this sample as well. V gene TRBV4-1 combines with J gene TRBJ2-7; 8 positions agree with TRBD2. Germline assignment: CDR1 MGHRA and CDR2 YSYEKL. The CDR3 consists of 16 residues. CDR3 amino acids: CASSQEAGGALYEQYF. The CDR3 DNA reads as TGTGCCAGCAGCCAAGAGGCCGGGGGGGCCCTCTACGAGCAGTACTTC.

The V gene is TRBV7-6, the J gene TRBJ1-2; 7 bases are a match to TRBD1. In germline, CDR1 is SGHVS, CDR2 FNYEAQ. The CDR3 covers 15 residues. The V segment lost 5 bases and the J segment 4 bases; nucleotides outside the gene matches: 10. The CDR3 DNA is TGTGCCAGCAGCGCGGAAGGAGGGGGCGCCTATGGCTACACCTTC. Translation: CASSAEGGGAYGYTF.

V and J are TRBV14 and TRBJ1-1; a possible D gene is TRBD1 (6 bases). This CDR3 has 14 amino acids. The germline V and J ends were trimmed by 6 bases and 4 bases, with 15 bases remaining between them. The germline CDR1 and CDR2 sequences are SGHDN and FVKESK. In nucleotides, the CDR3 is TGTGCCAGCAGAATCAGGGGTCTGGGCACTGAAGCTTTCTTT. It specifies CASRIRGLGTEAFF.

The chain employs TRBV27 and TRBJ2-1; no reliable D call. The CDR3 covers 14 residues. The V and J ends lost 2 bases and 9 bases respectively, with 14 bases between them. CDR1 and CDR2 (germline): MNHEY, SMNVEV (reference sequence). CDR3 bases: TGTGCCAGCAGTTTACTAGGAGCTTACGGTGAGCAGTTCTTC. As protein: CASSLLGAYGEQFF.

The chain carries TRBV4-3 and TRBJ2-7; maybe TRBD2 (5 bases). Looked up from germline, CDR1 is LGHNA and CDR2 is YSLEER. The CDR3 loop spans 16 amino acids. Trimming cost V 0 bases and J 2 bases, with 14 bases left between them. The chain's CDR3 is CASSQDRITTTYEQYF. The CDR3 bases are TGCGCCAGCAGCCAAGATCGGATTACGACTACCTACGAGCAGTACTTC.

About this clone itself: The same CDR3 also results from other DNA sequences found in this sample. This chain links TRBV7-9 with TRBJ1-2; 8 bases map to TRBD1. CDR1 SEHNR and CDR2 FQNEAQ come from the germline V gene (reference sequence). The CDR3 is 16 amino acids. V lost 5 bases to trimming and J lost 3 bases; unmatched junction nucleotides: 11. CDR3 loop: CASSPSTGVAYYGYTF. DNA of the CDR3: TGTGCCAGCAGCCCATCGACAGGGGTTGCGTACTATGGCTACACCTTC.

The V and J genes are TRBV19 and TRBJ1-5; 11 positions agree with TRBD1. The CDR3 spans 15 residues. After removal of 3 bases from V and 6 bases from J, the junction contained 4 bases not matched to a gene. Germline V lookup: CDR1 LNHDA, CDR2 SQIVND (reference sequence). DNA for the CDR3: TGTGCCAGTAGTATTGGGACAGGGGGGGGTCAGCCCCAGCATTTT. It is translated as CASSIGTGGGQPQHF.

This clone was observed a handful of times. This chain connects TRBV11-2 to TRBJ2-7; TRBD2 agrees at 9 bases. Per germline, CDR1 SGHAT and CDR2 FQNNGV. The V and J ends lost 3 bases and 5 bases, in that order; junction bases with no gene match: 8. CDR3 length equals 15 residues. The CDR3 is CASSFTLRGGDEQYF. CDR3 nucleotide sequence: TGTGCCAGCAGCTTCACTCTGCGGGGGGGCGACGAGCAGTACTTC.

By sample share, this clone is medium-sized (0.01 to 0.1%). The chain has TRBV7-2 and TRBJ2-7; D perhaps matches TRBD2 (6 bases). CDR1 and CDR2 from the germline V gene are SGHTA and FQGNSA. V was shortened by 3 bases and J by 3 bases, with 9 bases between the two germline ends. CDR3 size: 13 residues. The CDR3 sequence is CASSLGLGYEQYF. The DNA of the CDR3 is TGTGCCAGCAGCTTGGGACTCGGCTACGAGCAGTACTTC.

The V gene is TRBV28, the J gene TRBJ2-5; weak D call: TRBD2 (7 bases). Per germline, CDR1 MDHEN and CDR2 SYDVKM. The CDR3 has 14 amino acids. The V and J ends lost 1 base and 4 bases respectively, with 10 bases between them. In DNA, the CDR3 is TGTGCCAGCAGTTTATTTAGGGGGGGAGAGACCCAGTACTTC. Translation gives CASSLFRGGETQYF.

A word on this clone: It is unclear where the CDR3 begins or ends on the DNA, so no DNA is shown, and the CDR3 is as TCRdb lists it. The genes are TRBV21-1 and TRBJ2-7; TRBD2 was called by the table and not checked on the DNA. TRBV21-1 is a pseudogene locus. The CDR3 adds up to 16 amino acids, both ends counted. Here the CDR3 reads CASSVGSGSCPYEQYF.

The chain uses TRBV19 and TRBJ2-2, with D hard to call. The germline V gene has CDR1 LNHDA and CDR2 SQIVND (reference sequence). The V gene lost 5 bases and the J gene lost 4 bases, with 8 bases spanning the gap. The CDR3 consists of 13 residues. The CDR3 DNA reads TGTGCCAGTAGTTTCCCATCCACCGGGGAGCTGTTTTTT. Encoded protein: CASSFPSTGELFF. Together with reference TRBV19 and TRBJ2-2, the CDR3 gives the full variable domain: DGGITQSPKYLFRKEGQNVTLSCEQNLNHDAMYWYRQDPGQGLRLIYYSQIVNDFQKGDIAEGYSVSREKKESFPLTVTSAQKNPTAFYLCASSFPSTGELFFGEGSRLTVL.

The chain is built from TRBV4-1 and TRBJ1-1; 7 bases align to TRBD1. The CDR3 has 16 residues. Unmatched junction bases numbered 7, after V lost 2 bases and J lost 1 base. CDR1 is MGHRA, CDR2 YSYEKL, per germline. The chain's CDR3 is CASSQITTGWNTEAFF. Here the CDR3 DNA reads TGCGCCAGCAGCCAAATTACGACAGGGTGGAACACTGAAGCTTTCTTT.

The table lists this clone with a few counts. This chain links TRBV23-1 with TRBJ2-3, with 8 bases fitting TRBD1. TRBV23-1 is filed as an ORF, its function uncertain. V trimming: 4 bases; J trimming: 8 bases; junction bases outside the gene matches: 17. The CDR3 sequence is 17 residues long. This chain's CDR3 is CASSRDQGACLIGTQYF. In nucleotides, the CDR3 is TGCGCCAGCAGTCGCGACCAGGGGGCGTGTTTAATAGGTACGCAGTATTTT.

The chain carries TRBV28 and TRBJ1-1; TRBD1 matches 10 bases. The CDR3 covers 15 residues. CDR1 is MDHEN, CDR2 SYDVKM, per germline. V lost 2 bases and J lost 1; bases outside the gene matches: 1. Here the CDR3 DNA reads TGTGCCAGCAGTTTAGGGGACAGGGGGAACACTGAAGCTTTCTTT. This translates into CASSLGDRGNTEAFF.

This chain uses TRBV9 with TRBJ1-2; 8 nucleotides align to TRBD1. Germline lookup yields CDR1 SGDLS and CDR2 YYNGEE. The CDR3 runs to 15 residues. V shed 2 bases, J shed 4 bases, and the junction held 7 bases outside the gene matches. The CDR3, as DNA: TGTGCCAGCAGCGTCTTGGGACAGGCACGCTATGGCTACACCTTC. It is translated as CASSVLGQARYGYTF.

This clone is classed as medium-sized. The gene calls are TRBV25-1 and TRBJ1-2; 7 bases align to TRBD1. The trim removed 1 base at V and 5 bases at J, leaving 4 bases unmatched. Germline-derived CDR1 and CDR2 are MGHDK and SYGVNS. This CDR3 region has 14 residues. CDR3 protein: CASSEWGQRYGYTF. The CDR3 DNA follows: TGTGCCAGCAGTGAATGGGGACAGAGATATGGCTACACCTTC.

Only one count was recorded for this clone. The chain is built from TRBV13 and TRBJ1-3; D may be TRBD1 (6 bases). V dropped 1 base and J dropped 0 bases, with 7 bases sitting between them. The length of the CDR3 is 15 residues. Germline CDR1 PRHDT, CDR2 FYEKMQ (reference sequence). For the CDR3, the DNA is TGTGCCAGCAGCTTAGCGACAGGCTCTGGAAACACCATATATTTT. Translation: CASSLATGSGNTIYF.

The chain carries TRBV4-1 and TRBJ2-7; 8 positions agree with TRBD2. V was clipped by 1 base and J by 5 bases; unmatched bases: 10. Germline V gene data show CDR1 as MGHRA and CDR2 as YSYEKL. The CDR3 consists of 16 residues. CDR3 DNA sequence: TGCGCCAGCAGCCAAGCCCCTCGGGAGGGCCTCGACGAGCAGTACTTC. This gives the protein CASSQAPREGLDEQYF.